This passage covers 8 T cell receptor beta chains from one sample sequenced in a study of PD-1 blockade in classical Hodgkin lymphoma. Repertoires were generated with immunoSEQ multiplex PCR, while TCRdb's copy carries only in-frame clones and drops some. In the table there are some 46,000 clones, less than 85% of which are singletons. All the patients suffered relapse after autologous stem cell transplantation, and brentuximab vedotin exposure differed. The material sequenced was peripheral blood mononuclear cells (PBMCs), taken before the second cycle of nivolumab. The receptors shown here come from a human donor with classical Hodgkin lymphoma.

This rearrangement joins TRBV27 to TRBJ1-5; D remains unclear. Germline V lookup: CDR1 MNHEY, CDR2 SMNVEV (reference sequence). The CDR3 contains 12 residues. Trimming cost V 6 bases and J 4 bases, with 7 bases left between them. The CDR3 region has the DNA TGTGCCAGCAGCTTACGGAATCAGCCCCAGCATTTT. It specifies CASSLRNQPQHF.

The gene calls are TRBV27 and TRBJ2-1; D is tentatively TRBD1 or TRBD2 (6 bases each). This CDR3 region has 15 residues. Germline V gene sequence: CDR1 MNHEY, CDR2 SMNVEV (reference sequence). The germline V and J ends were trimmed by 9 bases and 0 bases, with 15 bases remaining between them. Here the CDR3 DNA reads TGTGCCAGAGGGGGTAGCGGATACTCCTACAATGAGCAGTTCTTC. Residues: CARGGSGYSYNEQFF.

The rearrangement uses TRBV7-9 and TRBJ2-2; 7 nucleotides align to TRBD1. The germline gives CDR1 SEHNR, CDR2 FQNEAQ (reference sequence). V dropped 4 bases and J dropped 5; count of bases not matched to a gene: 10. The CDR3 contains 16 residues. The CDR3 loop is CASSSLGGDRTGELFF. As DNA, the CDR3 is TGTGCCAGCAGCTCCTTAGGGGGCGACCGGACCGGGGAGCTGTTTTTT.

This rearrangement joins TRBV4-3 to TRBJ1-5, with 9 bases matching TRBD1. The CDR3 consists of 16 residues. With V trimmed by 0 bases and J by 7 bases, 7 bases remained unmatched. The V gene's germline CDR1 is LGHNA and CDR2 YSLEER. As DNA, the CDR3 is TGCGCCAGCAGCCAAGATCAGGGGACAGGGTGGCAGCCCCAGCATTTT. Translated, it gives CASSQDQGTGWQPQHF.

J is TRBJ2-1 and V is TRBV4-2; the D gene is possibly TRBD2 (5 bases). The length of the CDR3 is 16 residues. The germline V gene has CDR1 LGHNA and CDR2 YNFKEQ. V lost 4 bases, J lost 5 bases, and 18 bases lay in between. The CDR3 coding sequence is TGTGCCAGCAGCCTAGAGGGCCTTAGGTCCCACAATGAGCAGTTCTTC. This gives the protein CASSLEGLRSHNEQFF.

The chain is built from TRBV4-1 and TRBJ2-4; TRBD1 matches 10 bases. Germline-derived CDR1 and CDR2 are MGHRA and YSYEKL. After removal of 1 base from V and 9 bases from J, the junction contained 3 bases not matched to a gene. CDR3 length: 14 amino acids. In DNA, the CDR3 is TGCGCCAGCAGCCAAGCGGGACAGGGGACCATTCAGTACTTC. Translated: CASSQAGQGTIQYF.

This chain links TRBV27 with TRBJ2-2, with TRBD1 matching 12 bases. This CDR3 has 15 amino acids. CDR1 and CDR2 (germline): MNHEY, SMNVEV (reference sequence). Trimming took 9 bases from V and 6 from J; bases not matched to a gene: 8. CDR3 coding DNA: TGTGCCAGTACCTGGGACAGGGGGCTCGCCGGGGAGCTGTTTTTT. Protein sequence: CASTWDRGLAGELFF.

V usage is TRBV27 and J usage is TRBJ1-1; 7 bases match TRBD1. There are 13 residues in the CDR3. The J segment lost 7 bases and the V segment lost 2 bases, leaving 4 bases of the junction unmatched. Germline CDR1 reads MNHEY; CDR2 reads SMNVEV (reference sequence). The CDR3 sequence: CASSLQGGFEAFF. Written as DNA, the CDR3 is TGTGCCAGCAGTTTACAGGGGGGCTTTGAAGCTTTCTTT.